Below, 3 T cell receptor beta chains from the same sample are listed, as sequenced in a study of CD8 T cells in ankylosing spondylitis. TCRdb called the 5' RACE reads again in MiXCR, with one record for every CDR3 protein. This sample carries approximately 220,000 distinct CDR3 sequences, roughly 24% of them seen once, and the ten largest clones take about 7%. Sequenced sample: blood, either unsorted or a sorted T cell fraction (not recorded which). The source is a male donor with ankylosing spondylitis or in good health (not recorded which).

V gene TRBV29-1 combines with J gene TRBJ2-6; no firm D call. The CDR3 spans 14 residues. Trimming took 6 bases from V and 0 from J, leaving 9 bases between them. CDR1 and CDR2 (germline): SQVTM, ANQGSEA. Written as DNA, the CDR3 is TGCAGCGTCGGGTCTGGCTCTGGGGCCAACGTCCTGACTTTC. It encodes CSVGSGSGANVLTF.

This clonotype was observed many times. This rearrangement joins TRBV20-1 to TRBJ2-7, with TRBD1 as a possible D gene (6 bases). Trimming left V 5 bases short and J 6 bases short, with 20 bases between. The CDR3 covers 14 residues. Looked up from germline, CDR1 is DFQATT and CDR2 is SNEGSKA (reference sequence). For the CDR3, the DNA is TGCAGTGCTTTCGGCATTACAGGGTCGGGCGAGCAGTACTTC. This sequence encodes CSAFGITGSGEQYF.

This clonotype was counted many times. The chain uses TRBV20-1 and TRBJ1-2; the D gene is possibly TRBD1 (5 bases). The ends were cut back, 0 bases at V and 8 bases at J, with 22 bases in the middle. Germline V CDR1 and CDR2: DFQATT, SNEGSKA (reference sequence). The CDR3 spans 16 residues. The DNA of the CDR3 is TGCAGTGCTAGAGATTGGTTCGAGGCAGGGAAATGGGGCTACACCTTC. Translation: CSARDWFEAGKWGYTF.